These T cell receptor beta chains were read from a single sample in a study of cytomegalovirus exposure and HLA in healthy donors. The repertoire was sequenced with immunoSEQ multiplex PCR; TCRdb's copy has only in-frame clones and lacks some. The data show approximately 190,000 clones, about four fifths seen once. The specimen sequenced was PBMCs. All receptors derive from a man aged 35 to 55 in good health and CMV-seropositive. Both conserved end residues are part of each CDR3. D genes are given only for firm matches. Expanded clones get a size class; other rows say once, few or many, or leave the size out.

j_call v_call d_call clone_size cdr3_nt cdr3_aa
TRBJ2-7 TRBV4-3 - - TGCGCCAGCAGCTTAAGGGGGGGGAGCTCCTACGAGCAGTACTTC CASSLRGGSSYEQYF
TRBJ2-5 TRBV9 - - TGTGCCAGCAGCGCCTCGTGGGCTGAGACCCAGTACTTC CASSASWAETQYF
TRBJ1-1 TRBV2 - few TGTGCCAGCAGTGAAGCTTACAGGTTGAACACTGAAGCTTTCTTT CASSEAYRLNTEAFF
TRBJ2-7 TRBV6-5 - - TGTGCCAGCAGTTATCGGGGGGCGCTGGAGCAGTACTTC CASSYRGALEQYF
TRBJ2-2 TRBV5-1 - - TGCGCCAGCAGCTTGGATGGCTCAACAACCGGGGAGCTGTTTTTT CASSLDGSTTGELFF
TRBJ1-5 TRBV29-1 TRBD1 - TGCAGCGTCCGGCAGGGGGGCACGGGTCAGCCCCAGCATTTT CSVRQGGTGQPQHF
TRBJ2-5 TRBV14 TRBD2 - TGTGCCAGCAGTCCCTCGGGGCGGGGGGAGACCCAGTACTTC CASSPSGRGETQYF
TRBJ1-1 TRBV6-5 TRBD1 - TGTGCCAGCAGTTACCACGGGACAGTTAACACTGAAGCTTTCTTT CASSYHGTVNTEAFF
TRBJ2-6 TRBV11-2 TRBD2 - TGTGCCAGCAGCTTAGCTAGCGGGAGCTCTGGGGCCAACGTCCTGACTTTC CASSLASGSSGANVLTF
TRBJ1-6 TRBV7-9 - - TGTGCCAGCAGCGACCTGGGGGCGACCTATAATTCACCCCTCCACTTT CASSDLGATYNSPLHF
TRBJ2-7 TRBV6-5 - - TGTGCCAGCAGTTATAACCCGACAGGAGGCTACGAGCAGTACTTC CASSYNPTGGYEQYF
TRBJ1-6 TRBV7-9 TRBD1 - TGTTCCAGCAGCTCGCATGGGGGACAGGGGGGATCACCCCTCCACTTT CSSSSHGGQGGSPLHF
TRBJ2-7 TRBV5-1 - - TGCGCCAGCCGGTACCCGCCAGGGCACGAGCAGTACTTC CASRYPPGHEQYF
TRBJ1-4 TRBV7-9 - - TGTGCCAGCAGCCCCCGGTACGAGGGACTTGCAACTAATGAAAAACTGTTTTTT CASSPRYEGLATNEKLFF
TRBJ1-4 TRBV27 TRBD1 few TGTGCCAGCAGTTCACACAGGGGAACTAATGAAAAACTGTTTTTT CASSSHRGTNEKLFF
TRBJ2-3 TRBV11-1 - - TGTGCCAGCAGCTTAAGCCAGGGTGGCACAGATACGCAGTATTTT CASSLSQGGTDTQYF
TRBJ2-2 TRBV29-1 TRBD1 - TGCAGCGTTGTCACAGGGGGATCAGGGGAGCTGTTTTTT CSVVTGGSGELFF
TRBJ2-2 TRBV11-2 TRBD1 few TGTGCCAGCAGCTTAGGGGGACAGGGGGACACCGGGGAGCTGTTTTTT CASSLGGQGDTGELFF
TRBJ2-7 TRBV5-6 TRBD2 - TGTGCCAGCAGCAGGCTAGCGGGAGTGGTGCAGTACTTC CASSRLAGVVQYF
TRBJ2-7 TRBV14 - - TGTGCCAGCAGCCAAGAGGGGTCGGGACATTGGGAGCAGTACTTC CASSQEGSGHWEQYF
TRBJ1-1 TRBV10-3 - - TGTGCCATCAGTGAGAAGCACGGGGGTTCGTCGAACACTGAAGCTTTCTTT CAISEKHGGSSNTEAFF
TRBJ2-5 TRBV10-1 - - TGCGCCAGCATCAACAGGGCAGGCCAAGAGACCCAGTACTTC CASINRAGQETQYF
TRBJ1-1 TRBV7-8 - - TGTGCCAGCAGCTTATTGGGGCGCGGGGCCTACCCGAACACTGAAGCTTTCTTT CASSLLGRGAYPNTEAFF
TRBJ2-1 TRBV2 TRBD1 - TGTGCCACCGAGTCCGGGGACAGGCGCAATGAGCAGTTCTTC CATESGDRRNEQFF
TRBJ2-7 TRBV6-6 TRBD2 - TGTGCCAGCACTCCTAGCGGCCCCTACGAGCAGTACTTC CASTPSGPYEQYF
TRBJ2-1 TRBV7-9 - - TGTGCCAGCAGCTTAGGCGTGACAAGGGGTCGGAGCTCCTACAATGAGCAGTTCTTC CASSLGVTRGRSSYNEQFF
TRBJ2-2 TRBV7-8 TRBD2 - TGTGCCAGCAACAGGACTAGACTCCTCGCCGGGGAGCTGTTTTTT CASNRTRLLAGELFF
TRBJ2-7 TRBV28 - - TGTGCCAGCAGACGACAGGAGCCTTACGAGCAGTACTTC CASRRQEPYEQYF
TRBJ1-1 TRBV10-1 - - TGCGCCAGCAGACCTAGTGACGGGAACACTGAAGCTTTCTTT CASRPSDGNTEAFF
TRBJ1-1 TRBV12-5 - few TGTGCTAGTGGCCCCTCCCACAGGGCGAACATGAACACTGAAGCTTTCTTT CASGPSHRANMNTEAFF
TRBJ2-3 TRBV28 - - TGTGCCAGCAGTTTATTTTCAGGAGATACGCAGTATTTT CASSLFSGDTQYF
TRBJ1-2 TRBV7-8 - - TGTGCCAGCAGCCGACGGGACTCATCTAACTATGGCTACACCTTC CASSRRDSSNYGYTF
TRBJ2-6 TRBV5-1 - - TGCGCCAGCAGCTTGGAGAGGGCCGGGGCCAACGTCCTGACTTTC CASSLERAGANVLTF
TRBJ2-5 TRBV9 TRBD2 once TGTGCCAGCAGCGTAGGGCTAGCGGGGGTCGAGGAGACCCAGTACTTC CASSVGLAGVEETQYF